The 7 T cell receptor beta chains below come from one sample, sequenced in a study of Graves' ophthalmopathy and Graves' hyperthyroidism. Amplification of the TCR beta CDR3 regions used RNA transcripts (as template). A first-round RT-PCR used HTBI primers, followed by a second-round multiplex PCR. TCRdb re-derived calls from the multiplex PCR reads in MiXCR, one entry per CDR3 protein. Of 1 million to 1.3 million distinct CDR3 sequences listed, about 38% are singletons. The sample consisted of peripheral blood or thyroid tissue (not recorded which). The receptors originated from an adult man with Graves' hyperthyroidism.

Regarding this clonotype: A much bigger clone sits one base away, suggesting this may be a read error. The chain combines TRBV29-1 with TRBJ2-7; tentative D call: TRBD2 (5 bases). Germline CDR1 SQVTM, CDR2 ANQGSEA. The ends were cut back, 2 bases at V and 2 bases at J, with 13 bases in the middle. The CDR3 extends over 14 amino acids. The CDR3 nucleotides are TGCAGCGTTGAAACAGAGGGATCCCCCTACGAGCAGTACTTC. As protein: CSVETEGSPYEQYF.

This clonotype came up many times. The chain couples TRBV5-6 to TRBJ2-7; the D is unclear. V lost 0 bases to trimming and J lost 3 bases, with 7 bases between them. From germline, CDR1 is SGHDT and CDR2 YYEEEE. The CDR3 extends over 13 amino acids. CDR3 sequence (DNA): TGTGCCAGCAGCTTGGAGTCAGACTACGAGCAGTACTTC. Translating gives CASSLESDYEQYF.

Concerning this clonotype itself: A read error is possible here, since a much larger clone lies one base away. The chain carries TRBV5-6 and TRBJ2-5; D not certain. The V gene's germline CDR1 is SGHDT and CDR2 YYEEEE. The CDR3 has 13 residues. The CDR3 nucleotides are TGTGCCAGCAGCTTGGATCCGCAGCAGACCCAGTGCTTC. Its translation is CASSLDPQQTQCF.

The CDR3 coding sequence is TGTGCCAGCAGCGTAGGATCTACCTGGGGTAATGAAAAACTGTTTTTT. Its protein is CASSVGSTWGNEKLFF. The chain carries TRBV9 and TRBJ1-4, with D unresolved. This CDR3 has 16 amino acids. The germline CDR1 and CDR2 sequences are SGDLS and YYNGEE. V lost 0 bases and J lost 4, with 13 bases in between.

The chain couples TRBV2 to TRBJ2-7, with D unclear. Germline lookup yields CDR1 SNHLY and CDR2 FYNNEI. This CDR3 is built from 13 residues. Trimming shortened V by 3 bases and J by 2 bases, and 8 bases separated the two germline ends. CDR3 in DNA: TGTGCCAGCAGTGAGCGCAGTCCCTACGAGCAGTACTTC. This encodes CASSERSPYEQYF.

A word on this clonotype: Because the CDR3 is missing its conserved closing phenylalanine or tryptophan, this is likely a read error. The limits of the CDR3 on the DNA are not certain, so only TCRdb's listed CDR3 is given. V and J are TRBV10-3 and TRBJ2-5; TRBD2 reflects the table's D call only, with no check against the DNA. CDR1 ENHRY and CDR2 SYGVKD come from the germline V gene. 8 amino acids form the CDR3, both terminal residues included. CDR3 in amino acids: CASSLAHP.

The chain joins TRBV6-5 to TRBJ2-7; perhaps TRBD1 as D (8 bases). Trimming stripped 3 bases from V and 3 bases from J, with 18 bases between. The germline CDR1 and CDR2 sequences are MNHEY and SVGAGI. There are 16 residues in the CDR3. DNA for the CDR3: TGTGCCAGCAGTTATCGCCGAACAGGGGGGGTCTACGAGCAGTACTTC. It is translated as CASSYRRTGGVYEQYF.